This TCR beta chain was profiled in a study of vaccination and CD4 T cells after COVID-19. Overall study context: Participants received two doses of either BNT162b2 or mRNA-1273 vaccine.

The Oncomine TCR Beta short-read assay was applied to DNA of cultured CD4+ T cells. DNA came from CD4+ T cells after culture. In TCRdb, the PCR reads were re-called with MiXCR into one record per CDR3 protein. The sample lists 13,000 or so distinct CDR3 sequences, about 25% seen once, with 8% to 9.5% in the top ten. Treatment defined: approximately 9-day PBMC culture with coronavirus spike peptide pools or control peptides (ViraFEST assay). V shed 2 bases, J shed 8 bases, and the junction held 7 bases outside the gene matches. The germline gives CDR1 MNHEY, CDR2 SVGAGI. The CDR3 totals 15 residues. Of note for this clonotype: No antigen is known for it.

General study findings and limits: Counts of SARS-CoV-2-reactive clonotypes had a median that went from 21 to 38, a nonsignificant change. The cohort comprised relatively few convalescent patients, and no early post-infection timepoints were analyzed.

The source material was CD4+ T cells from blood, cultured in vitro. The TCR originated in a human donor who had recovered from COVID-19. V gene TRBV6-5 combines with J gene TRBJ2-1; TRBD1 agrees at 9 bases. The DNA of the CDR3 is TGTGCCAGCAGTTACGGGACAGGGATTATCGATGAGCAGTTCTTC. It encodes CASSYGTGIIDEQFF.